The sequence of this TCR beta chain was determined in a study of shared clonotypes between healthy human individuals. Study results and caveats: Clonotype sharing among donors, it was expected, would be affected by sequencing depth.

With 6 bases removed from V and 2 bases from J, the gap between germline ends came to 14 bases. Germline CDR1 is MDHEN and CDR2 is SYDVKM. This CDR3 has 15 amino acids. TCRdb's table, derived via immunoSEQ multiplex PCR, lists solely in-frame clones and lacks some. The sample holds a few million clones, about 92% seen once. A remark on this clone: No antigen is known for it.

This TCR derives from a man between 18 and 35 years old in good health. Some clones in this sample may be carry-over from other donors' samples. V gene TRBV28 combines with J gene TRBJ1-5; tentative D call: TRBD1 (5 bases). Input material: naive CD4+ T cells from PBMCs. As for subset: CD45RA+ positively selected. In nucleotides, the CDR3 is TGTGCCAGCAGCCCCCAGGGTGTGGGCAATCAGCCCCAGCATTTT. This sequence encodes CASSPQGVGNQPQHF.